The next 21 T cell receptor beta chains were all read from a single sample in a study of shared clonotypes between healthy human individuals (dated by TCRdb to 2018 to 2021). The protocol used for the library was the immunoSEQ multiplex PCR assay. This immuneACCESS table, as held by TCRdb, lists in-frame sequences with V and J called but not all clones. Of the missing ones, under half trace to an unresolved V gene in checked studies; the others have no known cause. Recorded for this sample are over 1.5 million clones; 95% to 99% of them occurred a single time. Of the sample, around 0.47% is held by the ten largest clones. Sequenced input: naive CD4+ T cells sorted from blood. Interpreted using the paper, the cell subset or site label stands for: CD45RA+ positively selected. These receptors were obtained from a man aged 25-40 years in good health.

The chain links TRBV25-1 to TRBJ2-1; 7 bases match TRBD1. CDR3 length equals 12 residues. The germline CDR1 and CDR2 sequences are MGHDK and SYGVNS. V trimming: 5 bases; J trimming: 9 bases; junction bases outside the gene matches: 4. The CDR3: CASSRYRGEQFF. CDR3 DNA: TGTGCCAGCAGTCGGTACAGGGGTGAGCAGTTCTTC.

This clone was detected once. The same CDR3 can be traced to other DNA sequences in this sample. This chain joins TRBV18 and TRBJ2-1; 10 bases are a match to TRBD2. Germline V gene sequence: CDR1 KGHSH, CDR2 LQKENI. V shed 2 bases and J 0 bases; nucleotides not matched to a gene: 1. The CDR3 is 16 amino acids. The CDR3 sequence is CASSPASGSSYNEQFF. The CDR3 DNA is TGTGCCAGCTCACCAGCTAGCGGGAGCTCCTACAATGAGCAGTTCTTC.

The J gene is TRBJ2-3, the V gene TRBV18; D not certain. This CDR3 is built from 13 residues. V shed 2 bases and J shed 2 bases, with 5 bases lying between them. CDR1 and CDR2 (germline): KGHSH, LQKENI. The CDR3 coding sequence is TGTGCCAGCTCACCAGAATACACAGATACGCAGTATTTT. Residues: CASSPEYTDTQYF.

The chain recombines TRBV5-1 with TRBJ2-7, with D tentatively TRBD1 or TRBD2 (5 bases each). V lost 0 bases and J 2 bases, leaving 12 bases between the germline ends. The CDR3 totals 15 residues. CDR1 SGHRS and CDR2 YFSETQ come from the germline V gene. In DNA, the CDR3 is TGCGCCAGCAGCTTGGAGGGACGGAGTACCTACGAGCAGTACTTC. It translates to CASSLEGRSTYEQYF. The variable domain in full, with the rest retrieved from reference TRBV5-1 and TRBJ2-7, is KAGVTQTPRYLIKTRGQQVTLSCSPISGHRSVSWYQQTPGQGLQFLFEYFSETQRNKGNFPGRFSGRQFSNSRSEMNVSTLELGDSALYLCASSLEGRSTYEQYFGPGTRLTVT.

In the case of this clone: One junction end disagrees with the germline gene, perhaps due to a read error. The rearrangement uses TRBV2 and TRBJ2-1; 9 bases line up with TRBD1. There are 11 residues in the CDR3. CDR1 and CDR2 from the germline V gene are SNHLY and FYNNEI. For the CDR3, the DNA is TGTGCCAGCAGGGAGGGGACAGGGATGCTCTTC. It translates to CASREGTGMLF.

Here the CDR3 reads CASSPSGGGNEKLFF. In DNA form, the CDR3 reads TGTGCCAGCTCACCATCAGGAGGCGGTAATGAAAAACTGTTTTTT. The chain combines TRBV18 with TRBJ1-4; D unclear. CDR1 is KGHSH, CDR2 LQKENI, per germline. CDR3 length: 15 amino acids. V gave up 2 bases and J gave up 4 bases, with 11 bases separating them.

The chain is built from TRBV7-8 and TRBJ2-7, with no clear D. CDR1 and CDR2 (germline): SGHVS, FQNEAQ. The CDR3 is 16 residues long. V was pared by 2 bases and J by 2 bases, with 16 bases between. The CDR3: CASSLPLGVSTYEQYF. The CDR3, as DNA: TGTGCCAGCAGCTTACCTTTAGGAGTCTCTACCTACGAGCAGTACTTC.

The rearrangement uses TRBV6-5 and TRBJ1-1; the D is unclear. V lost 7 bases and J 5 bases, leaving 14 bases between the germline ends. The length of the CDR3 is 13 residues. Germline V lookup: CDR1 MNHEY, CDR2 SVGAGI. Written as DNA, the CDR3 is TGTGCCAGCATCGATACCGATAGAACTGAAGCTTTCTTT. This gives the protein CASIDTDRTEAFF.

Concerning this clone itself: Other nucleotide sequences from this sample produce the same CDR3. CDR3 sequence reads: CASSLTGSGNTIYF. CDR3 nucleotide sequence: TGTGCCAGCAGCTTGACAGGGTCTGGAAACACCATATATTTT. V and J are TRBV5-4 and TRBJ1-3, with D maybe TRBD1 (6 bases). The CDR3 has 14 amino acids. The germline gives CDR1 SGHNT, CDR2 YYREEE (reference sequence). Trimming took 1 base from V and 1 from J, leaving 6 bases between them.

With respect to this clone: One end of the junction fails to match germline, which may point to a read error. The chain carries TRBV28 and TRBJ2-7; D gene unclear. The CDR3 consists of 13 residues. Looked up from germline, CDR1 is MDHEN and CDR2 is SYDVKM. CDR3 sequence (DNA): TGTGCCAGCAGTTTAACCCCCGTTCCACACCTTGGCTTC. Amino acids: CASSLTPVPHLGF.

CDR3 sequence reads: CASSSPRGGRRSDTQYF. The CDR3 DNA is TGTGCCAGCAGTTCCCCTCGGGGGGGGCGCAGATCAGATACGCAGTATTTT. The rearrangement links TRBV27 to TRBJ2-3; the match to TRBD2 covers 8 bases. V lost 4 bases and J lost 4; bases outside the gene matches: 13. The CDR3 is 17 amino acids. CDR1 and CDR2 from the germline V gene are MNHEY and SMNVEV (reference sequence).

The chain's CDR3 is CASRAQVTNEKLFF. The CDR3 DNA sequence: TGTGCCAGCAGGGCACAGGTGACTAATGAAAAACTGTTTTTT. The rearrangement joins TRBV6-5 to TRBJ1-4, with D possibly being TRBD1 (5 bases). CDR1 and CDR2 (germline): MNHEY, SVGAGI. The CDR3 contains 14 residues. The germline V and J ends were trimmed by 6 bases and 2 bases, with 10 bases remaining between them.

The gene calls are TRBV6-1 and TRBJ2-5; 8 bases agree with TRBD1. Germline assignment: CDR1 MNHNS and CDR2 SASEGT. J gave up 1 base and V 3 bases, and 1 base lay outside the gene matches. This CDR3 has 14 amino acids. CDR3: CASSDRGRQETQYF. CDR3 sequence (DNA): TGTGCCAGCAGTGACAGGGGGCGCCAAGAGACCCAGTACTTC.

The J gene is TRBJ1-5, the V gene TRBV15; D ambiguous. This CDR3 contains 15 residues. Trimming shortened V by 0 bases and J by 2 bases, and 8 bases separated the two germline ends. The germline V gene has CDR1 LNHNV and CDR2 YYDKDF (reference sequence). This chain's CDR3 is CATSRDRVGNQPQHF. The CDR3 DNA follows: TGTGCCACCAGCAGAGATCGAGTGGGCAATCAGCCCCAGCATTTT. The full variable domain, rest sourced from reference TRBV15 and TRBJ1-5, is DAMVIQNPRYQVTQFGKPVTLSCSQTLNHNVMYWYQQKSSQAPKLLFHYYDKDFNNEADTPDNFQSRRPNTSFCFLDIRSPGLGDTAMYLCATSRDRVGNQPQHFGDGTRLSIL.

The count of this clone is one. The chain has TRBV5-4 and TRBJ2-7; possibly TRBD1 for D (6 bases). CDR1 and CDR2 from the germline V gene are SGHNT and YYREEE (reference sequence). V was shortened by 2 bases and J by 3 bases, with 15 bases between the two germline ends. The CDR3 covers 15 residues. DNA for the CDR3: TGTGCCAGCAGCTTCCCCCAGACAGGAAGCTACGAGCAGTACTTC. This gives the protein CASSFPQTGSYEQYF.

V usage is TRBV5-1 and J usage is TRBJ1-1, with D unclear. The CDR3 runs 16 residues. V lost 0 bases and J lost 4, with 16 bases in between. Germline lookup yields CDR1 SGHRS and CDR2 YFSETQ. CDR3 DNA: TGCGCCAGCAGCTTGGCCGGGCCTGAGCTGGGCACTGAAGCTTTCTTT. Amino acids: CASSLAGPELGTEAFF.

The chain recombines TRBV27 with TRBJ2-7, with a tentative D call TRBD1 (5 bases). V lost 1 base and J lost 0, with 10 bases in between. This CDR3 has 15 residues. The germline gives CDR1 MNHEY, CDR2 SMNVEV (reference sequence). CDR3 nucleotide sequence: TGTGCCAGCAGTTTATTTACAGGCACCTCCTACGAGCAGTACTTC. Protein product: CASSLFTGTSYEQYF.

The CDR3 spells CASSQDLTYNEQFF. CDR3 in DNA: TGCGCCAGCAGCCAGGACTTAACCTACAATGAGCAGTTCTTC. The rearrangement uses TRBV5-1 and TRBJ2-1; D might be TRBD2 (5 bases). Germline V gives CDR1 SGHRS, CDR2 YFSETQ. V lost 4 bases and J lost 2, with 10 bases in between. The CDR3 is 14 residues long.

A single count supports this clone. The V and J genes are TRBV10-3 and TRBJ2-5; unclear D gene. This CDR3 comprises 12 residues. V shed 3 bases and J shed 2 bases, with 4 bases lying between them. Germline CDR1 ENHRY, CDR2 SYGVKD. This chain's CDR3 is CAISEQQETQYF. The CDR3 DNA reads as TGTGCCATCAGTGAACAGCAAGAGACCCAGTACTTC.

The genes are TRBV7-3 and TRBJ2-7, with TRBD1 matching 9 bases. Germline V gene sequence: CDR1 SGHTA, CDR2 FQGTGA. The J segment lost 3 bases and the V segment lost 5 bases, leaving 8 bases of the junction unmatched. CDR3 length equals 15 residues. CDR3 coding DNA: TGTGCCAGCAGCCCGAGGACAGGGGAGAGCTACGAGCAGTACTTC. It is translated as CASSPRTGESYEQYF.

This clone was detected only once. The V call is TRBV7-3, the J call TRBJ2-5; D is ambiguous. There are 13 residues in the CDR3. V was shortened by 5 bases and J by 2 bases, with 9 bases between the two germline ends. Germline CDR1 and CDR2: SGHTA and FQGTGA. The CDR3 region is CASSRGKQETQYF. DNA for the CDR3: TGTGCCAGCAGCCGCGGTAAACAAGAGACCCAGTACTTC.